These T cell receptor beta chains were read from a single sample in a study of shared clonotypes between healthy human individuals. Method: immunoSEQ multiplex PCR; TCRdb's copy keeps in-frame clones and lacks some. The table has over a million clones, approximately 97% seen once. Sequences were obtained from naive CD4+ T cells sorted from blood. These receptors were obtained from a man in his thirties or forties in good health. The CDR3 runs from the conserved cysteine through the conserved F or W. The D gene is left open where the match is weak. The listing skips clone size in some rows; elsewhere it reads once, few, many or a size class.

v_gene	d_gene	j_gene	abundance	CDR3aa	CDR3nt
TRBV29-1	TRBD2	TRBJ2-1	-	CSVVRLLAGASSYNEQFF	TGCAGCGTTGTCCGACTCCTAGCGGGCGCGAGCTCCTACAATGAGCAGTTCTTC
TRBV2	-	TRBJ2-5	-	CASNGEETQYF	TGTGCCAGCAATGGGGAGGAGACCCAGTACTTC
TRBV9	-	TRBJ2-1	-	CASSVQGYNEQFF	TGTGCCAGCAGCGTTCAGGGGTACAATGAGCAGTTCTTC
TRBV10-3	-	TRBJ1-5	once	CAISDRGTHQPQHF	TGTGCCATCAGTGACCGGGGGACCCATCAGCCCCAGCATTTT
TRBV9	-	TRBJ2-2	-	CASSVEIGQGAASGRTGELFF	TGTGCCAGCAGCGTAGAAATCGGACAGGGGGCGGCTAGCGGGAGGACCGGGGAGCTGTTTTTT
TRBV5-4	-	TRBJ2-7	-	CASSLGQGRYEQYF	TGTGCCAGCAGCTTGGGTCAGGGTCGGTACGAGCAGTACTTC
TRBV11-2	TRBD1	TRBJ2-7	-	CASSFGQGESYEQYF	TGTGCCAGCAGCTTCGGTCAGGGGGAGTCCTACGAGCAGTACTTC
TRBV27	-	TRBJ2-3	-	CASSFRGGGQYF	TGTGCCAGCAGTTTCAGGGGAGGAGGGCAGTATTTT
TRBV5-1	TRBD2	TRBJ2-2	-	CASSLTGTSSTGELFF	TGCGCCAGCAGCTTAACCGGGACTAGCAGCACCGGGGAGCTGTTTTTT
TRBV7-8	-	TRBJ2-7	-	CASSSRDLTYEQYF	TGTGCCAGCAGCTCCCGGGACTTAACCTACGAGCAGTACTTC
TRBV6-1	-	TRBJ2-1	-	CASSEYEQFF	TGTGCCAGCAGCGAGTATGAGCAGTTCTTC
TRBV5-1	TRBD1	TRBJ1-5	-	CASSWTGEEAQPQHF	TGCGCCAGCAGCTGGACAGGGGAAGAAGCTCAGCCCCAGCATTTT
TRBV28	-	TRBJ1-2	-	CASSSLMNYGYTF	TGTGCCAGCAGTTCACTCATGAACTATGGCTACACCTTC
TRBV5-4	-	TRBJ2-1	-	CASTLSGFNEQFF	TGTGCCAGCACTCTATCAGGGTTCAATGAGCAGTTCTTC
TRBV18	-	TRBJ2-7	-	CASSPGTGNYEQYF	TGTGCCAGCTCACCAGGTACAGGGAACTACGAGCAGTACTTC
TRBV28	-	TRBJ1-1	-	CASSSIRAEAFF	TGTGCCAGCAGTTCAATTAGGGCTGAAGCTTTCTTT
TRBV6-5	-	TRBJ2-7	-	CASSAGQFYPYEQYF	TGTGCCAGCAGCGCGGGACAGTTTTATCCCTACGAGCAGTACTTC